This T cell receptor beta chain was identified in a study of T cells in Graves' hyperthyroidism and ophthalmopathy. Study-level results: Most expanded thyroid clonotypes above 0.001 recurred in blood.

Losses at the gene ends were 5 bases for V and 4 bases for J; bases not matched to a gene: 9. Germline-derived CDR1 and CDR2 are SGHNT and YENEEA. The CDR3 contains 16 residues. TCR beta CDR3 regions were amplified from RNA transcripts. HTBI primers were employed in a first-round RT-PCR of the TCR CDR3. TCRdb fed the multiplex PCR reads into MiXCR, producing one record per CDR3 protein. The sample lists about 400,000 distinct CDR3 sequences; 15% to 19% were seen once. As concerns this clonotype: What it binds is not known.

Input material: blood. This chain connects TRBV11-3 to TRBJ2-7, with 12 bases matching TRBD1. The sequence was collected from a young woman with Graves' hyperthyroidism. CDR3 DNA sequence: TGTGCCAGCAGCCCCGGGACAGGGGGCGGGGTTTACGAGCAGTACTTC. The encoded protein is CASSPGTGGGVYEQYF.